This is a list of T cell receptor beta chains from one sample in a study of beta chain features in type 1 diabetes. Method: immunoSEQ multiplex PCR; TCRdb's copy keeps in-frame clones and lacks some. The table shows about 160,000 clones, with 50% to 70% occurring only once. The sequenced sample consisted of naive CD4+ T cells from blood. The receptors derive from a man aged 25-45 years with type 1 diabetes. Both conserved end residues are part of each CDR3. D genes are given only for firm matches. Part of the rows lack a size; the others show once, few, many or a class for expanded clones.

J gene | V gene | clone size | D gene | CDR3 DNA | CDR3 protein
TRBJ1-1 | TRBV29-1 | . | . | TGCAGCGGAGGCAGGGCGTGGACTGAAGCTTTCTTT | CSGGRAWTEAFF
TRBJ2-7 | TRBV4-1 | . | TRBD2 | TGCGCCAGCAGCCAAGAAGTAGGACTAGCGGGGACCTGGCTCTACGAGCAGTACTTC | CASSQEVGLAGTWLYEQYF
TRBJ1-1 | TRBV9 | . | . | TGTGCCAGCAGCCCCTTCGGACAGTATGAAGCTTTCTTT | CASSPFGQYEAFF
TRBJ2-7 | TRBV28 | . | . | TGTGCCAGCAGTCCGTTGAACTACGAGCAGTACTTC | CASSPLNYEQYF
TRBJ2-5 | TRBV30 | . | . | TGTGCCTGGAGTGTCACGGGACAAGAGACCCAGTACTTC | CAWSVTGQETQYF
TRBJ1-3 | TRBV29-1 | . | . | TGCAGCGTCCAGACCGCAGCGGACACCATATATTTT | CSVQTAADTIYF
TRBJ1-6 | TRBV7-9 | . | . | TGTGCCAGCAGCTTAGTGGAGTTCGGAAATTCACCCCTCCACTTT | CASSLVEFGNSPLHF
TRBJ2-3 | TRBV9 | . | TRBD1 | TGTGCCAGCAGAGGGACAGGGAAAGATACGCAGTATTTT | CASRGTGKDTQYF
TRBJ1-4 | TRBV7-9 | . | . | TGTGCCAGCAGTTCAGTGGGTGAAAAACTGTTTTTT | CASSSVGEKLFF
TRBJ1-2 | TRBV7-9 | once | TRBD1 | TGTGCCAGCAGCTCGGGACAGGGGAACTATGGCTACACCTTC | CASSSGQGNYGYTF
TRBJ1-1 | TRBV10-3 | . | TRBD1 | TGTGCCATCAGTCCCACAGGGGATGAAGCTTTCTTT | CAISPTGDEAFF
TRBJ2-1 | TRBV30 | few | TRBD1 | TGTGCCTGGATAGGGGACAGGGCCTACAATGAGCAGTTCTTC | CAWIGDRAYNEQFF
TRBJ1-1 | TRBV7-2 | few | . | TGTGCCAGCAGCTTTTGGCAAAGAAAGACTGAAGCTTTCTTT | CASSFWQRKTEAFF
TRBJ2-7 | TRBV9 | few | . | TGTGCCAGCAGCCCGGCGGGTGTCCTCTACGAGCAGTACTTC | CASSPAGVLYEQYF
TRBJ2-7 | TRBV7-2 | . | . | TGTGCCAGCAGCCCAGCAGGGGGGAGGTACGAGCAGTACTTC | CASSPAGGRYEQYF
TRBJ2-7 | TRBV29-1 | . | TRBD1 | TGCAGCGGCCTCGGGACAGGGGGCCTCGAGCAGTACTTC | CSGLGTGGLEQYF
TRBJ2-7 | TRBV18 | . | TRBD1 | TGTGCCAGCTCACCTGAGACAGGGGCTGGCGAGCAGTACTTC | CASSPETGAGEQYF
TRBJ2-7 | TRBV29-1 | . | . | TGCAGCGTTGAGGCGGCTTACGAGCAGTACTTC | CSVEAAYEQYF
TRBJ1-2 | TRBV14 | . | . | TGTGCCAGCAGTTCACAGGCGGTCTATGGCTACACCTTC | CASSSQAVYGYTF
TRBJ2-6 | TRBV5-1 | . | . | TGCGCCAGCAGCCCGGCGCCGAGCTCTGGGGCCAACGTCCTGACTTTC | CASSPAPSSGANVLTF
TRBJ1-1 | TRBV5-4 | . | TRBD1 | TGTGCCAGCAGCCGGGGACAGGGAAACCTGAACACTGAAGCTTTCTTT | CASSRGQGNLNTEAFF
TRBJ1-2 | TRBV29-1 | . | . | TGCAGCGTTGAAGATAGTTCTGGGACTAGAGGCTACACCTTC | CSVEDSSGTRGYTF
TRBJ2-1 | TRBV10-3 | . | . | TGTGCCATCAGTGGGCAGGGGAAGACCTACAATGAGCAGTTCTTC | CAISGQGKTYNEQFF
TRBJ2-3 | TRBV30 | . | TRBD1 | TGTGCCTGGCGACAGGGGGTAGTCACAGATACGCAGTATTTT | CAWRQGVVTDTQYF
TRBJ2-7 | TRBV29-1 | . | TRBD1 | TGCAGCGTTGAAGCCTCAGGGGGAGACGAGCAGTACTTC | CSVEASGGDEQYF
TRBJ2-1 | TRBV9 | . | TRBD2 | TGTGCCAGCAGCGTAGCTAGCGGCGGTTACAATGAGCAGTTCTTC | CASSVASGGYNEQFF
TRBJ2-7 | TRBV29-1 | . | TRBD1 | TGCAGCGTTGGGCACAGGGGCAGCTCCTACGAGCAGTACTTC | CSVGHRGSSYEQYF
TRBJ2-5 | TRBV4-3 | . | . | TGCGCCAGCAGCCCTTTTATGGGCGAGACCCAGTACTTC | CASSPFMGETQYF
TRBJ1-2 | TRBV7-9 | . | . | TGTGCCAGCAGCTTATACCTCCCGGCAGGAATGGGTGGCTACACCTTC | CASSLYLPAGMGGYTF